Below are 27 T cell receptor beta chains sequenced from a single sample in a study of CD8+ T cells in alopecia areata. TCR sequencing used cDNA made by reverse transcription of extracted RNA. Profiled with immunoSEQ multiplex PCR; TCRdb holds only in-frame clones, not every one. The sample gives more than 95,000 clones, around 61% of which show up once; approximately 3% is in the top ten. The sample taken for sequencing was CD4+ T cells sorted from blood. The receptors come from a human donor in good health.

This clone has only one observation. The chain is built from TRBV6-1 and TRBJ1-2; weak D call: TRBD1 (6 bases). The CDR3 has 15 amino acids. Trimming pared 7 bases from V and 1 base from J, leaving 16 bases between. In germline, CDR1 is MNHNS, CDR2 SASEGT. The CDR3: CASTTGGGGNYGYTF. The CDR3 nucleotides read TGTGCCAGCACCACCGGAGGAGGGGGTAACTATGGCTACACCTTC.

The V and J genes are TRBV2 and TRBJ1-4; 9 nucleotides align to TRBD1. The CDR3 consists of 15 residues. Trimming at V came to 9 bases and at J to 8 bases, leaving 13 bases not matched to a gene. Germline CDR1 is SNHLY and CDR2 is FYNNEI. Here the CDR3 reads CASLLGTGLVEKLFF. The CDR3 DNA is TGTGCCAGTCTCCTGGGGACAGGGTTAGTCGAAAAACTGTTTTTT.

V is TRBV6-5 and J is TRBJ2-5; 9 nucleotides match TRBD2. The J segment lost 5 bases and the V segment lost 0 bases, leaving 7 bases of the junction unmatched. This CDR3 is built from 16 residues. CDR1 is MNHEY and CDR2 is SVGAGI in the germline V gene. CDR3 sequence (DNA): TGTGCCAGCAGTTACTCGATTTGGACTAGCGACGAGACCCAGTACTTC. Residues: CASSYSIWTSDETQYF.

CDR3 DNA: TGTGCCAGCAGAAGACAGGGACCTCAAGAGACCCAGTACTTC. This encodes CASRRQGPQETQYF. This sequence joins TRBV7-9 and TRBJ2-5; 7 bases line up with TRBD1. Germline lookup yields CDR1 SEHNR and CDR2 FQNEAQ (reference sequence). The CDR3 is made up of 14 amino acids. V shed 6 bases, J shed 2 bases, and the junction held 6 bases outside the gene matches.

The rearrangement links TRBV5-1 to TRBJ2-3; D call uncertain. V lost 0 bases to trimming and J lost 2 bases, with 13 bases between them. The germline V gene encodes CDR1 SGHRS and CDR2 YFSETQ. The CDR3 runs to 16 residues. Here the CDR3 DNA reads TGCGCCAGCAGCTTGGAGGAACACACCCTCACAGATACGCAGTATTTT. It specifies CASSLEEHTLTDTQYF.

This sequence joins TRBV19 and TRBJ1-5; D possibly corresponds to TRBD1 (5 bases). Germline V gene data show CDR1 as LNHDA and CDR2 as SQIVND (reference sequence). This CDR3 comprises 15 residues. The V and J ends lost 6 bases and 1 base respectively, with 13 bases between them. The CDR3 DNA reads TGTGCCAGTAGAAGAGGAGGGACGAGCAATCAGCCCCAGCATTTT. Translation gives CASRRGGTSNQPQHF. Variable domain in full (rest from reference TRBV19 and TRBJ1-5): DGGITQSPKYLFRKEGQNVTLSCEQNLNHDAMYWYRQDPGQGLRLIYYSQIVNDFQKGDIAEGYSVSREKKESFPLTVTSAQKNPTAFYLCASRRGGTSNQPQHFGDGTRLSIL.

Only one count was recorded for this clone. The rearrangement links TRBV29-1 to TRBJ1-2, with D perhaps matching TRBD1 (5 bases). This CDR3 contains 14 residues. CDR1 SQVTM and CDR2 ANQGSEA come from the germline V gene. V was shortened by 4 bases and J by 2 bases, with 14 bases between the two germline ends. The CDR3 region is CSVGISGRNYGYTF. The CDR3 coding sequence is TGCAGCGTTGGAATTTCGGGGCGGAACTATGGCTACACCTTC.

This chain joins TRBV5-1 and TRBJ2-5, with 11 bases aligning to TRBD1. The CDR3 consists of 16 residues. Germline assignment: CDR1 SGHRS and CDR2 YFSETQ. The trim removed 3 bases at V and 4 bases at J, leaving 8 bases unmatched. CDR3 DNA: TGCGCCAGCAGCTCTACACCAGGGACAGGGGGAGAGACCCAGTACTTC. Residues: CASSSTPGTGGETQYF. Supplemented by reference TRBV5-1 and TRBJ2-5, the full variable domain reads KAGVTQTPRYLIKTRGQQVTLSCSPISGHRSVSWYQQTPGQGLQFLFEYFSETQRNKGNFPGRFSGRQFSNSRSEMNVSTLELGDSALYLCASSSTPGTGGETQYFGPGTRLLVL.

The chain uses TRBV29-1 and TRBJ1-1; D remains ambiguous. The CDR3 has 11 amino acids. CDR1 SQVTM and CDR2 ANQGSEA come from the germline V gene. The V gene lost 4 bases and the J gene lost 10 bases, with 13 bases spanning the gap. Here the CDR3 reads CSVGGSRGAFF. As DNA, the CDR3 is TGCAGCGTTGGAGGTAGTAGAGGAGCTTTCTTT.

This chain uses TRBV29-1 with TRBJ1-5; the match to TRBD1 covers 7 bases. J lost 2 bases, V lost 7 bases, and 14 bases had no gene match. Germline lookup yields CDR1 SQVTM and CDR2 ANQGSEA. This CDR3 has 16 amino acids. CDR3 DNA: TGCAGCGCCCTGGACGCAGGGGGTTCGGGCAATCAGCCCCAGCATTTT. Amino acids: CSALDAGGSGNQPQHF.

In this sample, this clone turned up a few times. This chain connects TRBV7-2 to TRBJ2-1; 9 bases line up with TRBD2. The CDR3 length is 17 residues. V lost 3 bases, J lost 6 bases, and 12 bases stayed unmatched. CDR1 and CDR2 (germline): SGHTA, FQGNSA. Here the CDR3 reads CASSFLILSGGLNEQFF. Here the CDR3 DNA reads TGTGCCAGCAGCTTCTTAATACTCAGCGGGGGGCTCAATGAGCAGTTCTTC.

This clone appeared a single time. The V gene is TRBV29-1, the J gene TRBJ2-7; possible D gene TRBD1, 6 bases. V lost 7 bases and J 3 bases, leaving 25 bases between the germline ends. The length of the CDR3 is 16 residues. Germline V lookup: CDR1 SQVTM, CDR2 ANQGSEA. CDR3 loop: CSASGTPTGTIYEQYF. The CDR3 nucleotides are TGCAGCGCCTCAGGGACACCAACCGGGACAATCTACGAGCAGTACTTC.

V gene TRBV9 combines with J gene TRBJ1-2; D is unresolved. The germline V and J ends were trimmed by 5 bases and 4 bases, with 6 bases remaining between them. The CDR3 is 11 residues long. Germline CDR1 is SGDLS and CDR2 is YYNGEE. As DNA, the CDR3 is TGTGCCAGCAGTTCCTTCTATGGCTACACCTTC. Protein sequence: CASSSFYGYTF. Together with reference TRBV9 and TRBJ1-2, the CDR3 gives the full variable domain: DSGVTQTPKHLITATGQRVTLRCSPRSGDLSVYWYQQSLDQGLQFLIQYYNGEERAKGNILERFSAQQFPDLHSELNLSSLELGDSALYFCASSSFYGYTFGSGTRLTVV.

The chain uses TRBV27 and TRBJ2-7; 9 bases match TRBD1. The germline gives CDR1 MNHEY, CDR2 SMNVEV (reference sequence). The CDR3 spans 17 residues. J was trimmed by 2 bases and V by 5 bases; bases with no gene match: 13. The CDR3 protein is CASSPRLTGTGTYEQYF. The CDR3 coding sequence is TGTGCCAGCAGTCCTCGACTAACCGGGACAGGGACCTACGAGCAGTACTTC.

This clone was detected ten times or more. This sequence joins TRBV2 and TRBJ2-3; the D call may be TRBD1 or TRBD2 (6 bases each). The CDR3 loop spans 13 amino acids. V lost 8 bases and J 2 bases, leaving 11 bases between the germline ends. From germline, CDR1 is SNHLY and CDR2 FYNNEI. The CDR3 reads CASGGPFTDTQYF. Here the CDR3 DNA reads TGTGCCAGCGGGGGGCCTTTCACAGATACGCAGTATTTT.

The chain uses TRBV11-2 and TRBJ1-1; 9 nucleotides line up with TRBD1. The CDR3 length is 17 residues. V was pared by 5 bases and J by 7 bases, with 17 bases of the junction left unmatched. Germline V gene data show CDR1 as SGHAT and CDR2 as FQNNGV. The CDR3 bases are TGTGCCAGCAGCGTGACCCCCGGGACAGGGTACTTTAATGAAGCTTTCTTT. This encodes CASSVTPGTGYFNEAFF. Filled out from reference TRBV11-2 and TRBJ1-1, the complete variable domain reads EAGVAQSPRYKIIEKRQSVAFWCNPISGHATLYWYQQILGQGPKLLIQFQNNGVVDDSQLPKDRFSAERLKGVDSTLKIQPAKLEDSAVYLCASSVTPGTGYFNEAFFGQGTRLTVV.

This chain links TRBV2 with TRBJ2-3; 11 nucleotides line up with TRBD2. This CDR3 comprises 15 residues. The ends lost 2 bases at V and 5 bases at J; junction bases unmatched: 3. Germline CDR1 is SNHLY and CDR2 is FYNNEI. CDR3 sequence (DNA): TGTGCCAGCAGTGAACTAGCGGGGGGCGTAGATACGCAGTATTTT. Translation: CASSELAGGVDTQYF.

A remark on this clone: Compared with germline, one end of the junction differs, possibly owing to a read error. CDR3 sequence: CASTPMSREQFF. The CDR3 nucleotides read TGTGCCAGCACACCTATGTCGCGTGAGCAGTTCTTC. The genes are TRBV18 and TRBJ2-1; D gene uncertain. Germline loops: CDR1 KGHSH, CDR2 LQKENI. This CDR3 has 12 residues.

J is TRBJ2-5 and V is TRBV5-6; 8 bases line up with TRBD2. V trimming: 7 bases; J trimming: 5 bases; junction bases outside the gene matches: 7. The germline CDR1 and CDR2 sequences are SGHDT and YYEEEE. This CDR3 has 13 amino acids. CDR3 sequence reads: CASVRGGGETQYF. DNA for the CDR3: TGTGCCAGCGTCCGGGGGGGCGGTGAGACCCAGTACTTC.

This clone was detected only a few times. This chain connects TRBV28 to TRBJ2-5; 10 nucleotides agree with TRBD1. CDR3 size: 14 residues. Trimming removed 6 bases from V and 4 bases from J; junction bases left unmatched: 5. CDR1 and CDR2 from the germline V gene are MDHEN and SYDVKM. The CDR3 coding sequence is TGTGCCAGCAGCTCTGGGACAGGGGTAGAGACCCAGTACTTC. Its protein is CASSSGTGVETQYF.

V and J are TRBV4-1 and TRBJ2-3; weak D call: TRBD2 (6 bases). CDR1 and CDR2 from the germline V gene are MGHRA and YSYEKL. V was shortened by 0 bases and J by 7 bases, with 23 bases between the two germline ends. This CDR3 region has 18 residues. This chain's CDR3 is CASSQDLGTLRVGNTQYF. DNA for the CDR3: TGCGCCAGCAGCCAAGATTTGGGGACTCTCCGCGTCGGGAATACGCAGTATTTT.

This clone was counted a few times. The chain has TRBV7-8 and TRBJ2-3; perhaps D is TRBD1 or TRBD2 (5 bases each). The CDR3 has 14 residues. Germline CDR1 reads SGHVS; CDR2 reads FQNEAQ. Trimming cost V 1 base and J 6 bases, with 11 bases left between them. CDR3 loop: CASSLGGDGDTQYF. The CDR3 DNA reads TGTGCCAGCAGCTTAGGAGGGGATGGGGATACGCAGTATTTT.

In its sample, this clone was seen many times. V usage is TRBV4-2 and J usage is TRBJ2-7; D might be TRBD1 or TRBD2, each matching 6 bases. Per the germline V gene, CDR1 is LGHNA and CDR2 is YNFKEQ. Trimming cost V 2 bases and J 2 bases, with 13 bases left between them. The CDR3 sequence is 15 residues long. This CDR3 is CASSQLGGKTYEQYF. CDR3 nucleotide sequence: TGTGCCAGCAGCCAACTGGGGGGCAAGACCTACGAGCAGTACTTC.

Points on this clone: The same CDR3 also results from other DNA sequences found in this sample. The chain links TRBV30 to TRBJ2-7; 9 nucleotides match TRBD1. The CDR3 is 13 amino acids. Germline CDR1 GTSNPN, CDR2 SVGIG (reference sequence). The junction had 1 base not matched to a gene; V was cut back by 1 base and J by 3 bases. CDR3 in amino acids: CAWSADRGYEQYF. The DNA for the CDR3 is TGTGCCTGGAGTGCGGACAGGGGCTACGAGCAGTACTTC.

V usage is TRBV30 and J usage is TRBJ2-3, with a weak D call TRBD1 (6 bases). The V end lost 1 base, the J end lost 4 bases, and 12 bases lay between the germline ends. The CDR3 consists of 14 residues. Germline CDR1 GTSNPN, CDR2 SVGIG (reference sequence). The CDR3 nucleotides read TGTGCCTGGAGTGGCCAGGGGCCCTCAGATACGCAGTATTTT. As protein: CAWSGQGPSDTQYF.

The chain is built from TRBV7-9 and TRBJ2-1; TRBD1 is a possible D gene (6 bases). The CDR3 has 12 residues. With 6 bases removed from V and 6 bases from J, the gap between germline ends came to 9 bases. Germline V gene sequence: CDR1 SEHNR, CDR2 FQNEAQ (reference sequence). The CDR3 nucleotides are TGTGCCAGCAGTCTACAGGGCAATGAGCAGTTCTTC. It codes for CASSLQGNEQFF.

Only a few counts were recorded for this clone. The chain has TRBV2 and TRBJ2-5, with D perhaps matching TRBD1 or TRBD2 (6 bases each). The CDR3 runs to 15 residues. Germline CDR1 reads SNHLY; CDR2 reads FYNNEI. With 4 bases removed from V and 4 bases from J, the gap between germline ends came to 16 bases. The CDR3 reads CASSGFGGGRETQYF. Written as DNA, the CDR3 is TGTGCCAGCAGTGGGTTCGGGGGCGGCCGAGAGACCCAGTACTTC.